The 11 T cell receptor beta chains reported below all come from one sample, sequenced in a study of cytomegalovirus exposure and HLA in healthy donors. Vbeta (60) and Jbeta (13) primers were used in the PCR. Data came from immunoSEQ multiplex PCR; TCRdb stores just in-frame clones and leaves some out. This table holds roughly 150,000 clones, around 80% found once. The sample taken for sequencing was PBMCs. The receptors derive from a female donor in good health and CMV-seronegative.

The chain has TRBV12-2 and TRBJ1-1; whether TRBD1, the table's D call, matches the DNA was not checked. TRBV12-2 is a listed pseudogene. CDR3 length: 15 residues. CDR3 nucleotides: TGTGCAAGTCGCTCCCGACAGGTTATGAACACTGAAGCTTTCTTT. This codes for CASRSRQVMNTEAFF.

The chain uses TRBV28 and TRBJ2-7; tentative D call: TRBD2 (5 bases). Looked up from germline, CDR1 is MDHEN and CDR2 is SYDVKM. V lost 7 bases and J 2 bases, leaving 15 bases between the germline ends. CDR3 length: 14 residues. The CDR3 sequence: CASKEEGVPYEQYF. The CDR3 DNA reads TGTGCCAGCAAAGAAGAGGGCGTCCCCTACGAGCAGTACTTC.

The chain joins TRBV6-5 to TRBJ1-5, with 10 nucleotides matching TRBD1. The CDR3 spans 15 residues. Germline assignment: CDR1 MNHEY and CDR2 SVGAGI. With V trimmed by 2 bases and J by 4 bases, 2 bases remained unmatched. The CDR3 protein is CASSYGGQGNQPQHF. CDR3 DNA sequence: TGTGCCAGCAGTTACGGGGGACAGGGGAATCAGCCCCAGCATTTT.

This clone was recorded a few times. The V and J genes are TRBV28 and TRBJ2-2; 8 positions agree with TRBD2. The CDR3 totals 13 residues. The germline V gene encodes CDR1 MDHEN and CDR2 SYDVKM. V dropped 5 bases and J dropped 8; count of bases not matched to a gene: 4. The CDR3 loop is CASSLAGGGELFF. In nucleotides, the CDR3 is TGTGCCAGCAGTCTAGCGGGCGGAGGGGAGCTGTTTTTT. Variable domain in full (rest from reference TRBV28 and TRBJ2-2): DVKVTQSSRYLVKRTGEKVFLECVQDMDHENMFWYRQDPGLGLRLIYFSYDVKMKEKGDIPEGYSVSREKKERFSLILESASTNQTSMYLCASSLAGGGELFFGEGSRLTVL.

This clone occurred a few times. The V call is TRBV28, the J call TRBJ2-7; 8 nucleotides match TRBD2. CDR1 is MDHEN and CDR2 is SYDVKM in the germline V gene. The V and J ends lost 3 bases and 2 bases, in that order; junction bases with no gene match: 9. The CDR3 contains 16 residues. CDR3 residues: CASSFWGTRNPYEQYF. CDR3 nucleotide sequence: TGTGCCAGCAGTTTCTGGGGGACTAGGAACCCCTACGAGCAGTACTTC.

The rearrangement uses TRBV5-8 and TRBJ1-1; 8 nucleotides agree with TRBD1. This CDR3 has 14 amino acids. CDR1 is SGHTS and CDR2 is YDEGEE in the germline V gene. With 5 bases clipped from V and 1 base from J, the junction kept 4 bases outside the gene matches. The CDR3 DNA follows: TGTGCCAGCAGGACAGGGGTTTGGAACACTGAAGCTTTCTTT. Amino acids: CASRTGVWNTEAFF.

This chain uses TRBV11-3 with TRBJ2-1, with 8 bases fitting TRBD2. CDR1 and CDR2 from the germline V gene are SGHNT and YENEEA. The CDR3 loop spans 15 amino acids. V shed 3 bases and J 5 bases; nucleotides not matched to a gene: 6. CDR3 sequence (DNA): TGTGCCAGCAGCTTTGGCGGGAGGTTGAACAATGAGCAGTTCTTC. Its translation: CASSFGGRLNNEQFF.

The V gene is TRBV19, the J gene TRBJ1-2; no clear D gene. Germline CDR1 LNHDA, CDR2 SQIVND (reference sequence). Trimming left V 8 bases short and J 8 bases short, with 15 bases between. The CDR3 contains 12 residues. CDR3 nucleotides: TGTGCCAGTGAGTGGGCAGGTTACGGCTACACCTTC. The encoded protein is CASEWAGYGYTF.

This chain joins TRBV27 and TRBJ1-4; 7 bases are a match to TRBD1. CDR3 length equals 17 residues. J lost 0 bases, V lost 1 base, and 5 bases had no gene match. Germline-derived CDR1 and CDR2 are MNHEY and SMNVEV (reference sequence). The CDR3 DNA sequence: TGTGCCAGCAGTTTATATTGGGACAGCTCAACTAATGAAAAACTGTTTTTT. This encodes CASSLYWDSSTNEKLFF.

Only one count was recorded for this clone. The chain couples TRBV19 to TRBJ2-5, with 8 bases fitting TRBD2. The CDR3 runs to 15 residues. After removal of 3 bases from V and 5 bases from J, the junction contained 8 bases not matched to a gene. Germline V gene lookup returns CDR1 LNHDA and CDR2 SQIVND (reference sequence). CDR3 sequence (DNA): TGTGCCAGTAGTATCGTCGGGGGGGTGCGGGAGACCCAGTACTTC. Its translation: CASSIVGGVRETQYF.

The table lists this clone with a few counts. The CDR3 spells CASSLQDTEAFF. The CDR3 nucleotides are TGTGCCAGCAGCTTACAAGACACTGAAGCTTTCTTT. The chain is built from TRBV9 and TRBJ1-1; the D is unclear. The CDR3 is 12 residues long. Germline CDR1 reads SGDLS; CDR2 reads YYNGEE. Deletions cut 4 bases from V and 3 bases from J, with 7 bases between.